The rows below give T cell receptor beta chains drawn from one sample of a study of tumor-infiltrating lymphocytes in primary liver carcinoma. TCRdb re-called the multiplex PCR reads with MiXCR, one entry per CDR3 protein. The data show 20,000 or so distinct CDR3 sequences, 80% seen once. The sequenced material came from liver tumor tissue from sampling region 2. These receptors came from a woman between 25 and 40 years old with primary liver carcinoma and hepatitis B virus infection. The CDR3 runs from the conserved cysteine through the conserved F or W. The D gene is left open where the match is weak. The size field is filled for only some rows; it gives once, few, many or a size class.

- TRBJ2-6 - TRBV4-2 CASSQNRIAGANILTF TGTGCCAGCAGCCAGAATAGAATCGCTGGGGCCAACATCCTGACTTTC
- TRBJ1-4 once TRBV5-5 CASSLRLGGRIATNERLFF TGTGCCAGCAGCTTGAGGTTAGGCGGTCGGATTGCAACTAATGAAAGACTGTTTTTT
TRBD2 TRBJ2-1 many TRBV6-5 CASRGLAGEHNEQFF TGTGCCAGCAGGGGACTAGCGGGGGAACACAATGAGCAGTTCTTC
TRBD2 TRBJ2-1 - TRBV7-8 CASSLIPGLANNEQFF TGTGCCAGCAGCTTAATTCCGGGACTAGCGAACAATGAACAGTTCTTC
- TRBJ2-7 - TRBV28 CASRNGINKDGSWYEQYF TGTGCCAGCAGAAATGGGATAAACAAAGACGGGTCTTGGTACGAGCAGTACTTC
TRBD2 TRBJ2-2 - TRBV11-2 CARSSPRAGGPNTGELFF TGTGCCAGGAGCTCACCCCGAGCGGGAGGCCCGAATACGGGGGAGCTGTTTTTT
TRBD2 TRBJ2-3 once TRBV11-2 CACSSGCGRADTQYF TGTGCCTGCAGCTCAGGATGCGGGAGGGCGGATACGCAGTATTTT
TRBD2 TRBJ2-7 many TRBV11-2 CARSPGGTSTHEQCF TGTGCCAGGAGCCCCGGGGGGACTAGCACTCACGAGCAGTGCTTC
- TRBJ2-5 - TRBV6-2/TRBV6-3 CASNYGPTERTQYF TGTGCCAGTAATTACGGCCCGACCGAGCGAACCCAGTACTTC
- TRBJ2-3 - TRBV4-3 CASSQCFTEARHTQYF TGCGCCAGCAGCCAATGTTTTACGGAAGCCAGGCATACGCAGTATTTT